The entry that follows covers one T cell receptor (beta chain) sequence. The data stem from a study of shared clonotypes between healthy human individuals. J gave up 1 base and V 0 bases, and 6 bases lay outside the gene matches. The CDR3 is 17 residues long. CDR1 and CDR2 (germline): SGHNT, YYREEE (reference sequence). This table comes from immunoSEQ multiplex PCR, and its TCRdb copy is limited to in-frame clones, with some not included. The table shows some 1.4 million clones, with around 97% occurring only once. The source is a man aged 25-45 years in good health. Material: naive CD4+ T cells sorted from blood. As for subset: CD45RA+ positively selected. The chain uses TRBV5-4 and TRBJ2-3; TRBD2 agrees at 9 bases. CDR3 nucleotides: TGTGCCAGCAGCTTGGTGGCTAGCGGGACGGGCACAGATACGCAGTATTTT. Translating gives CASSLVASGTGTDTQYF.